These 29 T cell receptor beta chains share one sample of origin, sequenced in a study of T cell responses to AZD1222 COVID-19 vaccine. Sequencing used immunoSEQ multiplex PCR; TCRdb keeps in-frame clones, though not all of them. The sample lists roughly 77,000 clones; 75% to 95% were seen once. The input for sequencing was peripheral blood, taken 28 days after the second AZD1222 dose. Receptor source: an adult who received the AZD1222 COVID-19 vaccine.

The chain employs TRBV5-4 and TRBJ2-2; maybe TRBD1 (6 bases). The CDR3 loop spans 17 amino acids. The V gene's germline CDR1 is SGHNT and CDR2 YYREEE (reference sequence). Trimming cost V 4 bases and J 1 base, with 17 bases left between them. The CDR3 spells CASSIPLGAGNTGELFF. DNA for the CDR3: TGTGCCAGCAGCATACCATTGGGGGCAGGGAACACCGGGGAGCTGTTTTTT.

The V call is TRBV5-1, the J call TRBJ2-3; maybe TRBD2 (5 bases). The CDR3 is made up of 14 amino acids. Germline lookup yields CDR1 SGHRS and CDR2 YFSETQ. With 6 bases removed from V and 5 bases from J, the gap between germline ends came to 16 bases. CDR3 sequence: CASTREGRGDTQYF. The CDR3 region has the DNA TGCGCCAGCACACGAGAGGGCCGAGGAGATACGCAGTATTTT. The variable domain in full, completed from reference TRBV5-1 and TRBJ2-3, reads KAGVTQTPRYLIKTRGQQVTLSCSPISGHRSVSWYQQTPGQGLQFLFEYFSETQRNKGNFPGRFSGRQFSNSRSEMNVSTLELGDSALYLCASTREGRGDTQYFGPGTRLTVL.

The genes are TRBV2 and TRBJ1-1; tentatively, D is TRBD1 (5 bases). The CDR3 is made up of 13 amino acids. V lost 6 bases to trimming and J lost 7 bases, with 15 bases between them. Germline CDR1 reads SNHLY; CDR2 reads FYNNEI. The chain's CDR3 is CASSESPTDEAFF. The CDR3 DNA reads TGTGCCAGCAGCGAGTCCCCGACAGATGAAGCTTTCTTT.

The chain couples TRBV10-3 to TRBJ2-3; 11 bases are a match to TRBD2. Losses at the gene ends were 6 bases for V and 2 bases for J; bases not matched to a gene: 4. From germline, CDR1 is ENHRY and CDR2 SYGVKD. This CDR3 contains 15 residues. Here the CDR3 DNA reads TGTGCCATCAGCCAGACTAGCGGGACCACAGATACGCAGTATTTT. Amino acids: CAISQTSGTTDTQYF.

The chain has TRBV7-3 and TRBJ1-1; D ambiguous. This CDR3 has 14 residues. Germline-derived CDR1 and CDR2 are SGHTA and FQGTGA. V was clipped by 5 bases and J by 1 base, with 11 bases between them. The CDR3 sequence is CASSPVVGNTEAFF. As DNA, the CDR3 is TGTGCCAGCAGCCCCGTGGTCGGGAACACTGAAGCTTTCTTT.

This sequence joins TRBV11-3 and TRBJ2-1; D possibly corresponds to TRBD1 (6 bases). This CDR3 has 14 residues. The V end was cut by 5 bases, the J end by 2 bases, with 10 bases between. CDR1 and CDR2 (germline): SGHNT, YENEEA. CDR3 sequence (DNA): TGTGCCAGCAGCGCGGACAGCCCCTACAATGAGCAGTTCTTC. Its translation is CASSADSPYNEQFF.

The sample holds one count of this clone. The V call is TRBV27, the J call TRBJ2-7; 7 nucleotides line up with TRBD1. Germline V gene data show CDR1 as MNHEY and CDR2 as SMNVEV (reference sequence). The CDR3 contains 14 residues. With V trimmed by 2 bases and J by 2 bases, 3 bases remained unmatched. The CDR3 reads CASSLEGAPYEQYF. Written as DNA, the CDR3 is TGTGCCAGCAGTTTAGAGGGGGCGCCCTACGAGCAGTACTTC.

The gene calls are TRBV7-3 and TRBJ2-1; D is uncertain. This CDR3 has 13 residues. Germline CDR1 is SGHTA and CDR2 is FQGTGA. Trimming cost V 3 bases and J 8 bases, with 11 bases left between them. CDR3 nucleotide sequence: TGTGCCAGCAGCTTTAACAACGAGGATGAGCAGTTCTTC. Protein: CASSFNNEDEQFF.

V gene TRBV28 combines with J gene TRBJ2-7; 7 nucleotides align to TRBD1. This CDR3 is 15 amino acids long. Germline CDR1 is MDHEN and CDR2 is SYDVKM. After removal of 5 bases from V and 1 base from J, the junction contained 8 bases not matched to a gene. CDR3 region: CASSNLDRMSYEQYF. DNA for the CDR3: TGTGCCAGCAGTAACTTGGACAGGATGTCCTACGAGCAGTACTTC.

The V gene is TRBV6-5, the J gene TRBJ2-7; D remains unclear. CDR1 and CDR2 from the germline V gene are MNHEY and SVGAGI. This CDR3 spans 11 amino acids. Trimming shortened V by 6 bases and J by 4 bases, and 7 bases separated the two germline ends. Here the CDR3 DNA reads TGTGCCAGCAGAGTAGGGTACGAGCAGTACTTC. Translated, it gives CASRVGYEQYF.

This clone was recorded a few times. The chain is built from TRBV24-1 and TRBJ2-2; tentative D call: TRBD1 (5 bases). Trimming cost V 5 bases and J 0 bases, with 6 bases left between them. CDR3 size: 14 residues. Germline V gene data show CDR1 as KGHDR and CDR2 as SFDVKD. The CDR3 DNA is TGTGCCACCAGTGCCAGGGCGAACACCGGGGAGCTGTTTTTT. Protein: CATSARANTGELFF.

This rearrangement joins TRBV6-2 or TRBV6-3 to TRBJ2-7; TRBD1 matches at 7 bases. V trimming: 2 bases; J trimming: 5 bases; junction bases outside the gene matches: 6. This CDR3 is built from 14 residues. Germline V gives CDR1 MNHEY, CDR2 SVGEGT. CDR3 residues: CASSYMTGLNEQYF. For the CDR3, the DNA is TGTGCCAGCAGTTACATGACAGGGCTCAACGAGCAGTACTTC.

The chain recombines TRBV7-9 with TRBJ2-6; unclear D gene. Germline V gene data show CDR1 as SEHNR and CDR2 as FQNEAQ (reference sequence). The CDR3 has 14 amino acids. V was cut by 3 bases and J by 1 base, with 4 bases left in between. DNA of the CDR3: TGTGCCAGCAGCTTCCAATCTGGGGCCAACGTCCTGACTTTC. It yields the protein CASSFQSGANVLTF.

The gene calls are TRBV5-1 and TRBJ2-5, with TRBD2 as a possible D gene (7 bases). The CDR3 covers 15 residues. Germline-derived CDR1 and CDR2 are SGHRS and YFSETQ. Trimming left V 3 bases short and J 5 bases short, with 17 bases between. CDR3 nucleotide sequence: TGCGCCAGCAGCTCCGGCGGGGGCCTGGGGGAGACCCAGTACTTC. This sequence encodes CASSSGGGLGETQYF.

The chain combines TRBV27 with TRBJ2-6; D is perhaps TRBD1 (5 bases). There are 15 residues in the CDR3. Trimming pared 1 base from V and 2 bases from J, leaving 6 bases between. Germline V gives CDR1 MNHEY, CDR2 SMNVEV (reference sequence). The CDR3 nucleotides read TGTGCCAGCAGTTTATGGGGCACTGGGGCCAACGTCCTGACTTTC. Translating it yields CASSLWGTGANVLTF.

The J gene is TRBJ2-7, the V gene TRBV5-1; D gene ambiguous. The CDR3 is 14 residues long. The V gene lost 0 bases and the J gene lost 0 bases, with 7 bases spanning the gap. Germline CDR1 reads SGHRS; CDR2 reads YFSETQ. As DNA, the CDR3 is TGCGCCAGCAGCTTGGTTCTGAGCTCCTACGAGCAGTACTTC. Protein product: CASSLVLSSYEQYF.

J is TRBJ2-7 and V is TRBV11-2; tentative D call: TRBD2 (5 bases). CDR1 and CDR2 from the germline V gene are SGHAT and FQNNGV. The CDR3 is made up of 13 amino acids. V gave up 1 base and J gave up 7 bases, with 11 bases separating them. The CDR3 protein is CASSLGSSMEQYF. The DNA of the CDR3 is TGTGCCAGCAGCTTAGGGTCTAGCATGGAGCAGTACTTC.

The genes are TRBV6-5 and TRBJ1-1; D gene uncertain. Trimming took 6 bases from V and 1 from J, leaving 6 bases between them. CDR1 and CDR2 from the germline V gene are MNHEY and SVGAGI. The CDR3 consists of 12 residues. In nucleotides, the CDR3 is TGTGCCAGCAGCGACCCGAACACTGAAGCTTTCTTT. It encodes CASSDPNTEAFF.

V gene TRBV7-2 combines with J gene TRBJ2-1, with D uncertain. V lost 1 base and J 7 bases, leaving 2 bases between the germline ends. The CDR3 runs 11 residues. Germline CDR1 reads SGHTA; CDR2 reads FQGNSA. The DNA for the CDR3 is TGTGCCAGCAGCTTAGTAAATGAGCAGTTCTTC. It codes for CASSLVNEQFF. Filled out from reference TRBV7-2 and TRBJ2-1, the complete variable domain reads GAGVSQSPSNKVTEKGKDVELRCDPISGHTALYWYRQSLGQGLEFLIYFQGNSAPDKSGLPSDRFSAERTGGSVSTLTIQRTQQEDSAVYLCASSLVNEQFFGPGTRLTVL.

V usage is TRBV6-1 and J usage is TRBJ1-5; no clear D. V dropped 2 bases and J dropped 4 bases, with 6 bases sitting between them. Germline assignment: CDR1 MNHNS and CDR2 SASEGT. This CDR3 is built from 13 residues. CDR3 protein: CASSESWNQPQHF. In DNA form, the CDR3 reads TGTGCCAGCAGTGAATCGTGGAATCAGCCCCAGCATTTT.

V and J are TRBV7-3 and TRBJ1-1; D unclear. Deletions cut 5 bases from V and 1 base from J, with 11 bases between. The CDR3 totals 14 residues. CDR1 is SGHTA and CDR2 is FQGTGA in the germline V gene. The CDR3 sequence is CASSLIGPNTEAFF. Written as DNA, the CDR3 is TGTGCCAGCAGCCTTATCGGGCCGAACACTGAAGCTTTCTTT.

The chain joins TRBV7-3 to TRBJ2-2; no firm D call. The CDR3 is 16 amino acids. V was pared by 2 bases and J by 6 bases, with 16 bases between. CDR1 is SGHTA, CDR2 FQGTGA, per germline. The CDR3 sequence: CASSLYSAGTSGELFF. As DNA, the CDR3 is TGTGCCAGCAGCTTATATTCGGCAGGCACATCCGGGGAGCTGTTTTTT.

The chain uses TRBV5-1 and TRBJ2-3, with D possibly called TRBD1 or TRBD2 (5 bases each). CDR1 and CDR2 from the germline V gene are SGHRS and YFSETQ. CDR3 size: 13 residues. Trimming removed 6 bases from V and 8 bases from J, with 16 bases in between. CDR3 nucleotides: TGCGCCAGCACCCCTGAGGGGACGGGTACGCAGTATTTT. It codes for CASTPEGTGTQYF.

The V call is TRBV7-9, the J call TRBJ2-1; TRBD1 aligns across 12 bases. The CDR3 extends over 15 amino acids. From germline, CDR1 is SEHNR and CDR2 FQNEAQ (reference sequence). J was trimmed by 7 bases and V by 5 bases; bases with no gene match: 6. DNA for the CDR3: TGTGCCAGCAGCCGGGGGACAGGGGGCGGGAATGAGCAGTTCTTC. Protein product: CASSRGTGGGNEQFF.

This chain uses TRBV5-6 with TRBJ2-3; no definite D call. Trimming removed 0 bases at V and 1 base at J, with 12 bases between. Germline CDR1 is SGHDT and CDR2 is YYEEEE. The CDR3 loop spans 16 amino acids. CDR3 in amino acids: CASSLAVAGGTDTQYF. The CDR3 DNA reads TGTGCCAGCAGCTTGGCGGTAGCAGGAGGCACAGATACGCAGTATTTT. The variable domain in full, completed from reference TRBV5-6 and TRBJ2-3, reads DAGVTQSPTHLIKTRGQQVTLRCSPKSGHDTVSWYQQALGQGPQFIFQYYEEEERQRGNFPDRFSGHQFPNYSSELNVNALLLGDSALYLCASSLAVAGGTDTQYFGPGTRLTVL.

The rearrangement uses TRBV6-5 and TRBJ1-2; D unclear. The CDR3 has 13 amino acids. V was shortened by 9 bases and J by 8 bases, with 19 bases between the two germline ends. Per the germline V gene, CDR1 is MNHEY and CDR2 is SVGAGI. The DNA of the CDR3 is TGTGCCAGTTCACGAGAGGGAAGAGGCGGCTACACCTTC. Translation gives CASSREGRGGYTF.

The chain links TRBV11-3 to TRBJ2-5, with a possible D match to TRBD2 (5 bases). Germline CDR1 reads SGHNT; CDR2 reads YENEEA. Trimming took off 5 bases at V and 0 bases at J, with 13 bases between the two ends. The CDR3 has 15 amino acids. CDR3 in amino acids: CASSVSGGYQETQYF. The CDR3 nucleotides are TGTGCCAGCAGCGTCTCAGGCGGGTACCAAGAGACCCAGTACTTC.

This rearrangement joins TRBV5-8 to TRBJ2-3, with 12 bases that match TRBD2. V lost 3 bases, J lost 2 bases, and 4 bases stayed unmatched. Germline loops: CDR1 SGHTS, CDR2 YDEGEE. This CDR3 region has 16 residues. The CDR3 DNA follows: TGTGCCAGCAGCTCGCGACTAGCGGGGGACACAGATACGCAGTATTTT. Translation gives CASSSRLAGDTDTQYF.

The chain employs TRBV4-1 and TRBJ1-2; TRBD1 agrees at 7 bases. From germline, CDR1 is MGHRA and CDR2 YSYEKL. The CDR3 length is 17 residues. V was clipped by 5 bases and J by 5 bases; unmatched bases: 17. CDR3 residues: CASSSDRSLMIGYGYTF. CDR3 in DNA: TGCGCCAGCAGCTCGGACAGGAGCCTCATGATCGGGTATGGCTACACCTTC.